This T cell receptor beta chain was captured in a study of blood T cells in healthy people across ages. The use of a sample-barcoded 5' primer and a J-beta primer mix characterized a second PCR of roughly 7 to 12 cycles. MiXCR, run by TCRdb on the 5' RACE reads, gives a single entry per CDR3 protein. The table has more than 1.4 million distinct CDR3 sequences, around 39% seen once. V lost 0 bases and J lost 5, with 8 bases in between. The CDR3 extends over 14 amino acids. Looked up from germline, CDR1 is MNHNS and CDR2 is SASEGT. About this clonotype: What it binds is unknown.

The study, taken as a whole, reports: Both higher diversity and more naive CD4+ cells marked long-lived donors when set against aged donors.

This chain links TRBV6-1 with TRBJ2-1; no clear D gene. Material for sequencing was blood. This sequence originates from a young woman in good health. The CDR3 DNA reads TGTGCCAGCAGTGAAGCCTGGGGAAACAATGAGCAGTTCTTC. Its protein product is CASSEAWGNNEQFF.